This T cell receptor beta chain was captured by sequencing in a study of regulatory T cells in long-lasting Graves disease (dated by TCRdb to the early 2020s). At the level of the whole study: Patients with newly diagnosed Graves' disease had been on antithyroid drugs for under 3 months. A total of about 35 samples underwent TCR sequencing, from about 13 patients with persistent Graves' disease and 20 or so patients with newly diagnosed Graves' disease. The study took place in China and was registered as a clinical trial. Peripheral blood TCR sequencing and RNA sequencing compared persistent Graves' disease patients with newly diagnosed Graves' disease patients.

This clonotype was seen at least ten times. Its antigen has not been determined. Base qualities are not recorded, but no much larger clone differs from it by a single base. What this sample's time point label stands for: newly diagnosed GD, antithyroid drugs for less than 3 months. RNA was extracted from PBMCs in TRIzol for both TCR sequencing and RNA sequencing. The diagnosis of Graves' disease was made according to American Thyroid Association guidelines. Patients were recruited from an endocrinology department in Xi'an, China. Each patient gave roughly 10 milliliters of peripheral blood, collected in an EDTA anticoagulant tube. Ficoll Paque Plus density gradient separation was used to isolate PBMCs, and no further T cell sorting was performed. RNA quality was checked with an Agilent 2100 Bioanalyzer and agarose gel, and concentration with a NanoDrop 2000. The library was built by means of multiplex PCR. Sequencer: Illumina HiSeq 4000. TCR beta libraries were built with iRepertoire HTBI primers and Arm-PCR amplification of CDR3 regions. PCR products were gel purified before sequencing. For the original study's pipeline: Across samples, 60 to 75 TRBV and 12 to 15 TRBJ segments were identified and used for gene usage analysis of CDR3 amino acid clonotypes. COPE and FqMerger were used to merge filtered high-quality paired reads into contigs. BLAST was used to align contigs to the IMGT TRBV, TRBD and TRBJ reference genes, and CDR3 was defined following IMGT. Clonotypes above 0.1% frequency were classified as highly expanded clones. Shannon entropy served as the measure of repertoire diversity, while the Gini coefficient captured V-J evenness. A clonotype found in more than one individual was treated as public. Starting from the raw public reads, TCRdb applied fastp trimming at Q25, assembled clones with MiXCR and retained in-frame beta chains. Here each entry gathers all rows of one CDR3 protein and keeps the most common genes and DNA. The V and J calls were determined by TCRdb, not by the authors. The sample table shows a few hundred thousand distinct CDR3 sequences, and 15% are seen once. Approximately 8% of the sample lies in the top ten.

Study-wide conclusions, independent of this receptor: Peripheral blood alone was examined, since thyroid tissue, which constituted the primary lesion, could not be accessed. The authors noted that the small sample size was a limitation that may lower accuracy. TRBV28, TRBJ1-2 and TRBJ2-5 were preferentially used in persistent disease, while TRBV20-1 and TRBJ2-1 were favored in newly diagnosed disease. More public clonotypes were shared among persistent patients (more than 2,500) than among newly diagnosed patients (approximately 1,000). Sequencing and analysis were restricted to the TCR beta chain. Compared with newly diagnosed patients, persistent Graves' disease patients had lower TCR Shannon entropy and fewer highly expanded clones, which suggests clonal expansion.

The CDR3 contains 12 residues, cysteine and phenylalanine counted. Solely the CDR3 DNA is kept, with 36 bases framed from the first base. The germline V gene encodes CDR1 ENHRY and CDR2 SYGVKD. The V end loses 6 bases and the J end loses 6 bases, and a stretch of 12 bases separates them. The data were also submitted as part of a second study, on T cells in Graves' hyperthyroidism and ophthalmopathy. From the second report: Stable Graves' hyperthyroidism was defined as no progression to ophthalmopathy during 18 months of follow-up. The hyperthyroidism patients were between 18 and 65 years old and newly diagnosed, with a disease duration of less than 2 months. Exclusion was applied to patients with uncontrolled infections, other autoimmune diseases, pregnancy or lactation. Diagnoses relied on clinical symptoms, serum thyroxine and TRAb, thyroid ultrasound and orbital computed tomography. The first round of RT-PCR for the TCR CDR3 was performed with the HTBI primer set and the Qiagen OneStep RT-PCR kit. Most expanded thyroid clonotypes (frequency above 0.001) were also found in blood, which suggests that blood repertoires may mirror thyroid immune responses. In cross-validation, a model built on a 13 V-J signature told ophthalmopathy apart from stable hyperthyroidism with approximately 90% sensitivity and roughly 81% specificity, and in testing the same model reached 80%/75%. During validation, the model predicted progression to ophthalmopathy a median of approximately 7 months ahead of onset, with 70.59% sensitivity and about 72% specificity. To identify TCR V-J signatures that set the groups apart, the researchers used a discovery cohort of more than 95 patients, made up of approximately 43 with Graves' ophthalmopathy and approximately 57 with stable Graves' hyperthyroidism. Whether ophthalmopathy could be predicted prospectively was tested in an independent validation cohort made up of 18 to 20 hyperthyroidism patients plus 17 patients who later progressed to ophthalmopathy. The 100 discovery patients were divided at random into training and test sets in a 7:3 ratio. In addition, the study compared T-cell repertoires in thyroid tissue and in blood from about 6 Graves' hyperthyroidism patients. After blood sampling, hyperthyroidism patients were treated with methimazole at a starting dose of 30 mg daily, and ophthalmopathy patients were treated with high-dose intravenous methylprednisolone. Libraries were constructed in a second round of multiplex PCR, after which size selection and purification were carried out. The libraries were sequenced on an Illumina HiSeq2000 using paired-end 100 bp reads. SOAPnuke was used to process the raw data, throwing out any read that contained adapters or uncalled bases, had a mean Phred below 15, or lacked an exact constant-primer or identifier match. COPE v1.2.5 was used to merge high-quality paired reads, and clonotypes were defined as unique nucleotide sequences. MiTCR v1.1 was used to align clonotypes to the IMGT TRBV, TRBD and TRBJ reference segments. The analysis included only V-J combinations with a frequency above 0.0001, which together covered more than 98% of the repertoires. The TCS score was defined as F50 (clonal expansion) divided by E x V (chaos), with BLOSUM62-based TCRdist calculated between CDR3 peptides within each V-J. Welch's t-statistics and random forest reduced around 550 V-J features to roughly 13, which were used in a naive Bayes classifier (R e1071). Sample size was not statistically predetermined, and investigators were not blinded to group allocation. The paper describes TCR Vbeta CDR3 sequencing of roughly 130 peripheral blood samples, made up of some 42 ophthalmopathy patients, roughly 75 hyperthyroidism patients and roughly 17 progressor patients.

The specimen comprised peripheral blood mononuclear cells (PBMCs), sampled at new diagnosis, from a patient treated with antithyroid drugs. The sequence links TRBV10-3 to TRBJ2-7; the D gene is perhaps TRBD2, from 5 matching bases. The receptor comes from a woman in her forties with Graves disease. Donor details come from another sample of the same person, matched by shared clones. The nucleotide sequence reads TGTGCCATCAGCCAACTAGAAACCGAGCAGTACTTC. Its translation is CAISQLETEQYF.